This T cell receptor (beta chain) was recovered during a study of persistence of HIV-infected CD4 T cells. Study-wide context: Suppressive ART had lasted a median of 8 years. General study results and limits: Antigen-responding cells were enriched for degenerate expanded CDR3beta sequences.

This was the immunoSEQ version 4 assay in survey mode. Template was genomic DNA at roughly 9.6 ng/uL, with up to 1 ug used per sample. TCRdb keeps only in-frame clones here, not all; method: immunoSEQ multiplex PCR. The sample shows just under 20,000 clones, around three quarters of them seen only once. With regard to this clone: Its antigen is unknown.

Stimulation used around 10 ug/mL lysate from CMV-infected fibroblasts. CD4+ T cells upregulating both CD40 ligand and CD69 were sorted as responding cells. V gave up 4 bases and J gave up 0 bases, with 13 bases separating them. The CDR3 is 16 amino acids. CDR1 SGHTA and CDR2 FQGNSA come from the germline V gene. J is TRBJ1-3 and V is TRBV7-2; D is uncertain. The sequence came from an adult man with HIV who was CMV-seropositive. The material was CD4+ T cells sorted from PBMCs after approximately 20-hour stimulation, obtained from a patient who received antiretroviral therapy. CDR3 residues: CASSSAGSRSGNTIYF. DNA for the CDR3: TGTGCCAGCAGCTCGGCGGGCAGCCGCTCTGGAAACACCATATATTTT. Based on the CDR3 plus reference TRBV7-2 and TRBJ1-3, the full variable domain is GAGVSQSPSNKVTEKGKDVELRCDPISGHTALYWYRQSLGQGLEFLIYFQGNSAPDKSGLPSDRFSAERTGGSVSTLTIQRTQQEDSAVYLCASSSAGSRSGNTIYFGEGSWLTVV.